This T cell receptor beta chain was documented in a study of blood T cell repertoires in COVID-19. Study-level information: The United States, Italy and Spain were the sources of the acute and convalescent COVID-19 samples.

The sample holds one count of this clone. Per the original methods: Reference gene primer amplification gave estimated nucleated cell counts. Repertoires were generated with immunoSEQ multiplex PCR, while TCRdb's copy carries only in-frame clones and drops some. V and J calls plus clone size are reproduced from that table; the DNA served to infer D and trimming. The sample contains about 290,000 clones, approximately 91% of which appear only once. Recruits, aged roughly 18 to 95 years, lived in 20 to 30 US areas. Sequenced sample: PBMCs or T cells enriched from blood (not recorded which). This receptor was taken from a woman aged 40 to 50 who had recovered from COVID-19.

CDR3 coding DNA: TGTGCCAGCAGCTTTGCGAGCCAGGGTGGCACTGAAGCTTTCTTT. It codes for CASSFASQGGTEAFF. The chain employs TRBV12-1 and TRBJ1-1; TRBD1 is the table's D call, not checked against the DNA. TRBV12-1 is deemed a pseudogene. The CDR3 consists of 15 residues.